This T cell receptor (beta chain) was identified in a study of blood T cell repertoires in COVID-19. Background on the study: Material from acute and convalescent COVID-19 was sourced from the United States, Italy and Spain. PBMCs, B-cell-depleted T cells, or T cells were the source of the cDNA or gDNA that made up the material.

CDR1 and CDR2 from the germline V gene are MNHNY and SVGAGI (reference sequence). Unmatched junction bases numbered 7, after V lost 5 bases and J lost 7 bases. The CDR3 covers 14 residues. Authors' data handling: Amplification with reference gene primers provided the estimates of nucleated cell counts. Data came from immunoSEQ multiplex PCR; TCRdb stores just in-frame clones and leaves some out. The V and J calls and clone size were taken over from that table, and D and trimming were inferred from the DNA. The data hold around 80,000 clones, with over 65% observed a single time. This clone was seen more than once but under ten times.

V and J are TRBV6-6 and TRBJ2-1, with TRBD1 matching over 8 bases. This sequence was found in a man aged 50 or older with active or convalescent COVID-19. The sequencing input was peripheral blood. The CDR3 nucleotides are TGTGCCAGCAGTGGGGACAGGTTAGTGAATGAGCAGTTCTTC. Amino acids: CASSGDRLVNEQFF.